Listed below are T cell receptor beta chains from one sample, sequenced in a study of blood T cell repertoires in COVID-19. TCRdb's copy holds only in-frame clones and misses some; the assay was immunoSEQ multiplex PCR. The data show around 150,000 clones, over 60% seen once. The sample comprised peripheral blood. These receptors were taken from a woman aged 45-65 years with active or convalescent COVID-19. Both conserved end residues are part of each CDR3. Fields, in order: J gene, V gene, CDR3 protein.

j_call: TRBJ2-3; v_call: TRBV12-3/TRBV12-4; cdr3_aa: CASGPPGPYF
j_call: TRBJ2-7; v_call: TRBV2; cdr3_aa: CASTSGQGTYEQYF
j_call: TRBJ1-1; v_call: TRBV6-5; cdr3_aa: CASRKTGEGNTEAFF
j_call: TRBJ1-6; v_call: TRBV30; cdr3_aa: CAWAARAGNNSPLHF
j_call: TRBJ1-6; v_call: TRBV6-5; cdr3_aa: CASRTRANSPLHF
j_call: TRBJ1-4; v_call: TRBV2; cdr3_aa: CASSLNRGTNEKLFF
j_call: TRBJ2-7; v_call: TRBV6-2/TRBV6-3; cdr3_aa: CASSRTSGGYEQYF
j_call: TRBJ1-1; v_call: TRBV20-1; cdr3_aa: CSANADTEAFF
j_call: TRBJ2-2; v_call: TRBV27; cdr3_aa: CASSWGQLMPGELFF
j_call: TRBJ1-1; v_call: TRBV6-2/TRBV6-3; cdr3_aa: CASIPGSLMNTEAFF
j_call: TRBJ2-6; v_call: TRBV5-4; cdr3_aa: CASSPKGEFASGANVLTF
j_call: TRBJ2-3; v_call: TRBV6-1; cdr3_aa: CASSETTGLWSPDTQYF
j_call: TRBJ2-7; v_call: TRBV5-6; cdr3_aa: CASSPGGVYFEQYF
j_call: TRBJ1-5; v_call: TRBV19; cdr3_aa: CASSLEPPRPQHF
j_call: TRBJ1-5; v_call: TRBV28; cdr3_aa: CASRGGLWGNQPQHF
j_call: TRBJ1-5; v_call: TRBV7-8; cdr3_aa: CASGEGVGNQPQHF
j_call: TRBJ1-3; v_call: TRBV7-3; cdr3_aa: CASSLSPVSGNTIYF
j_call: TRBJ2-3; v_call: TRBV3-1/TRBV3-2; cdr3_aa: CASSQEAGASRRYF
j_call: TRBJ1-2; v_call: TRBV3-1/TRBV3-2; cdr3_aa: CASSPSGQLRDYGYTF
j_call: TRBJ2-1; v_call: TRBV15; cdr3_aa: CATSRDRGPYNEQFF